This T cell receptor beta chain was obtained from a study of CD8+CD57+ T cells in acquired aplastic anemia. Study overall: Sorted CD4+ and CD8+ cell DNA averaged around 3.3 ug. The study's findings and limits: Researchers report that around 31 CD8+ CDR3 sequences appeared in both patients and controls.

Both TCR beta VDJ combination and CDR3 sequence profiling were carried out. Genomic DNA was the template for this profiling. MiXCR was run by TCRdb on the reads, yielding one entry per CDR3 protein. The sample lists 180,000 or so distinct CDR3 sequences, less than 65% occurring once. The V end lost 7 bases, the J end lost 10 bases, and 26 bases lay between the germline ends. Germline CDR1 MNHEY, CDR2 SMNVEV (reference sequence). This CDR3 is built from 16 residues. Whoever was chosen for sequencing had shown CD8+CD57+ cell expansion by flow cytometry. The diagnosis in all patients was severe acquired aplastic anemia. Each patient gave a blood sample that was collected before any therapy had been received. This clonotype appeared a few times. Its specificity is not known.

This clonotype was sampled from a human donor with aplastic anemia. The sequenced material came from sorted CD4+, CD8+, or CD8+CD57+ T cells (not recorded which) from PBMCs. The gene calls are TRBV27 and TRBJ2-1; D gene unclear. CDR3 residues: CASTKVRAGMDPEQFF. The CDR3 region has the DNA TGTGCCAGCACCAAAGTTCGAGCAGGAATGGATCCGGAGCAGTTCTTC.